Shown below are 6 T cell receptor beta chains from a single sample sequenced in a study of blood T cell repertoires in COVID-19. The method was immunoSEQ multiplex PCR; TCRdb's version includes in-frame clones alone and lacks a portion of them. This sample has some 320,000 clones, with approximately 85% found just once. Sequenced: peripheral blood. The source of these receptors is a human donor in a cohort sampled during active COVID-19.

V and J are TRBV11-3 and TRBJ2-3, with 11 nucleotides matching TRBD1. The J segment lost 4 bases and the V segment lost 5 bases, leaving 8 bases of the junction unmatched. The CDR3 is 16 residues long. Germline CDR1 and CDR2: SGHNT and YENEEA. The CDR3 sequence is CASSNAPGQGADTQYF. Here the CDR3 DNA reads TGTGCCAGCAGCAATGCCCCGGGACAGGGGGCAGATACGCAGTATTTT.

V usage is TRBV10-3 and J usage is TRBJ2-3; 10 bases fit TRBD1. V gave up 6 bases and J gave up 3 bases; unmatched junction bases: 3. In germline, CDR1 is ENHRY, CDR2 SYGVKD. CDR3 length: 14 amino acids. For the CDR3, the DNA is TGTGCCATCAGGGGACAGGGGAGGACAGATACGCAGTATTTT. Translating gives CAIRGQGRTDTQYF.

This clone was seen ten or more times. The V gene is TRBV10-1, the J gene TRBJ2-3, with 9 bases lining up with TRBD2. V dropped 8 bases and J dropped 5; count of bases not matched to a gene: 8. This CDR3 has 14 residues. Germline assignment: CDR1 WNHNN and CDR2 SYGVQD (reference sequence). CDR3 in DNA: TGCGCCAGCCGAGCGGGGGGCATTAAAGATACGCAGTATTTT. Translation gives CASRAGGIKDTQYF.

V is TRBV27 and J is TRBJ1-6; perhaps TRBD1 as D (6 bases). CDR1 is MNHEY and CDR2 is SMNVEV in the germline V gene (reference sequence). Trimming shortened V by 3 bases and J by 9 bases, and 18 bases separated the two germline ends. The CDR3 covers 16 residues. CDR3 loop: CASSFKGGASISPLHF. DNA for the CDR3: TGTGCCAGCAGTTTTAAAGGGGGGGCGTCAATTTCACCCCTCCACTTT.

J is TRBJ1-1 and V is TRBV20-1, with D perhaps matching TRBD1 (5 bases). The CDR3 totals 13 residues. Germline-derived CDR1 and CDR2 are DFQATT and SNEGSKA (reference sequence). V lost 3 bases and J lost 7, with 15 bases in between. The DNA of the CDR3 is TGCAGTGCTAGTGCCCTGACCGGGGGTGAAGCTTTCTTT. It yields the protein CSASALTGGEAFF.

The chain uses TRBV15 and TRBJ2-7; 9 bases align to TRBD1. Germline lookup yields CDR1 LNHNV and CDR2 YYDKDF (reference sequence). V lost 3 bases and J lost 4; bases outside the gene matches: 7. The CDR3 totals 15 residues. CDR3 DNA: TGTGCCACCAGCAGGGACAGGGGTCATCAGTACGAGCAGTACTTC. Translation: CATSRDRGHQYEQYF.